This entry lists 18 T cell receptor beta chains sequenced from one sample in a study of Ad26.COV2.S vaccination and SARS-CoV-2 variants. Method: immunoSEQ multiplex PCR; TCRdb's copy keeps in-frame clones and lacks some. The table records 290,000 or so clones, around 87% of them present only once. The treatment: roughly 18 received Ad26.COV2.S at low or high dose, single or two shots; several received placebo; per-sample allocation not given. Material that was analyzed had been drawn on day 63 after the first vaccine or placebo injection. The source was peripheral blood, collected in a trial of Ad26.COV2.S vaccine versus placebo. The source is a person aged 18-65 years who received the Ad26.COV2.S COVID-19 vaccine or a placebo.

The chain employs TRBV5-4 and TRBJ2-2; D is tentatively TRBD1 or TRBD2 (5 bases each). Germline CDR1 SGHNT, CDR2 YYREEE (reference sequence). V lost 1 base and J 3 bases, leaving 13 bases between the germline ends. The CDR3 has 16 amino acids. The CDR3 DNA reads TGTGCCAGCAGCTTGCCTTCCCGAGGGGACACCGGGGAGCTGTTTTTT. It yields the protein CASSLPSRGDTGELFF.

The chain couples TRBV20-1 to TRBJ1-5; no reliable D call. V shed 3 bases and J shed 4 bases, with 16 bases lying between them. The CDR3 covers 15 residues. The germline V gene encodes CDR1 DFQATT and CDR2 SNEGSKA (reference sequence). CDR3 residues: CSASPGIIGNQPQHF. DNA for the CDR3: TGCAGTGCTAGTCCCGGGATTATCGGTAATCAGCCCCAGCATTTT.

This clone occurred once. The chain uses TRBV7-3 and TRBJ1-1; TRBD1 matches at 7 bases. The junction had 12 bases not matched to a gene; V was cut back by 5 bases and J by 0 bases. CDR1 is SGHTA, CDR2 FQGTGA, per germline. The CDR3 sequence is 17 residues long. CDR3 DNA sequence: TGTGCCAGCAGCGTCCTAACAGGGGCGTGTATGAACACTGAAGCTTTCTTT. Translated, it gives CASSVLTGACMNTEAFF.

The chain links TRBV5-1 to TRBJ1-2; D perhaps matches TRBD1 (5 bases). V was cut by 0 bases and J by 8 bases, with 11 bases left in between. CDR3 length: 13 residues. Germline V gene sequence: CDR1 SGHRS, CDR2 YFSETQ. This CDR3 reads CASSLGQGGGYTF. DNA of the CDR3: TGCGCCAGCAGCTTGGGGCAGGGAGGCGGCTACACCTTC.

This clone was detected a few times. The chain recombines TRBV20-1 with TRBJ1-2, with D hard to call. CDR1 DFQATT and CDR2 SNEGSKA come from the germline V gene (reference sequence). With 1 base removed from V and 8 bases from J, the gap between germline ends came to 8 bases. The CDR3 has 11 amino acids. As DNA, the CDR3 is TGCAGTGCTAGAGGAAACGGCGGCTACACCTTC. Protein sequence: CSARGNGGYTF.

This chain uses TRBV18 with TRBJ2-1; D unresolved. The CDR3 length is 15 residues. Trimming removed 4 bases from V and 0 bases from J, with 10 bases in between. Per the germline V gene, CDR1 is KGHSH and CDR2 is LQKENI. DNA of the CDR3: TGTGCCAGCTCACAAGTGGGCTCCTCCTACAATGAGCAGTTCTTC. It codes for CASSQVGSSYNEQFF.

The CDR3 coding sequence is TGCGCCAGCAGCCACGACCGTGGCTACACCTTC. Protein sequence: CASSHDRGYTF. The V gene is TRBV4-1, the J gene TRBJ1-2; no firm D call. Germline V gene data show CDR1 as MGHRA and CDR2 as YSYEKL. Trimming removed 3 bases from V and 7 bases from J, with 6 bases in between. The CDR3 is 11 residues long.

V gene TRBV7-9 combines with J gene TRBJ2-7; perhaps TRBD1 as D (5 bases). The germline V gene encodes CDR1 SEHNR and CDR2 FQNEAQ (reference sequence). V lost 5 bases, J lost 2 bases, and 16 bases lay in between. The CDR3 totals 15 residues. The CDR3 bases are TGTGCCAGCAGCCTGAATCCAGGGCCTCCCTACGAGCAGTACTTC. Its translation is CASSLNPGPPYEQYF.

V gene TRBV3-1 (or the pseudogene TRBV3-2) combines with J gene TRBJ1-3; TRBD1 is a possible D gene (5 bases). The germline gives CDR1 LGHDT, CDR2 YNNKEL (reference sequence). Trimming removed 3 bases from V and 4 bases from J, with 10 bases in between. There are 14 residues in the CDR3. In nucleotides, the CDR3 is TGTGCCAGCAGCCACAAGGGGCACGGAAACACCATATATTTT. This sequence encodes CASSHKGHGNTIYF.

V usage is TRBV19 and J usage is TRBJ1-3; D possibly corresponds to TRBD1 (5 bases). V gave up 5 bases and J gave up 0 bases, with 14 bases separating them. CDR3 length equals 16 residues. Germline loops: CDR1 LNHDA, CDR2 SQIVND (reference sequence). Here the CDR3 reads CASSETASSSGNTIYF. CDR3 bases: TGTGCCAGTAGTGAGACAGCGTCATCCTCTGGAAACACCATATATTTT. Together with reference TRBV19 and TRBJ1-3, the CDR3 gives the full variable domain: DGGITQSPKYLFRKEGQNVTLSCEQNLNHDAMYWYRQDPGQGLRLIYYSQIVNDFQKGDIAEGYSVSREKKESFPLTVTSAQKNPTAFYLCASSETASSSGNTIYFGEGSWLTVV.

The V and J genes are TRBV7-7 and TRBJ2-1; no clear D gene. This CDR3 region has 13 residues. The V gene lost 5 bases and the J gene lost 9 bases, with 14 bases spanning the gap. Germline CDR1 reads SSHAT; CDR2 reads FNYEAQ (reference sequence). CDR3 sequence: CASSPQIEAEQFF. CDR3 bases: TGTGCCAGCAGCCCCCAAATCGAAGCTGAGCAGTTCTTC.

This chain links TRBV7-2 with TRBJ2-1; unclear D gene. The CDR3 loop spans 17 amino acids. The V and J ends lost 5 bases and 4 bases respectively, with 21 bases between them. The germline V gene encodes CDR1 SGHTA and CDR2 FQGNSA. CDR3 region: CASSPYPPGLTYNEQFF. As DNA, the CDR3 is TGTGCCAGCAGCCCCTACCCCCCGGGTCTGACTTACAATGAGCAGTTCTTC.

This chain joins TRBV18 and TRBJ1-1; D call uncertain. The CDR3 is 15 amino acids. Germline V CDR1 and CDR2: KGHSH, LQKENI. The V and J ends lost 2 bases and 1 base respectively, with 11 bases between them. CDR3 residues: CASSPGVLGNTEAFF. DNA of the CDR3: TGTGCCAGCTCACCAGGTGTCCTGGGGAACACTGAAGCTTTCTTT.

The V call is TRBV5-1, the J call TRBJ2-2; D is perhaps TRBD2 (5 bases). Trimming stripped 0 bases from V and 7 bases from J, with 13 bases between. The CDR3 is 15 residues long. Germline V CDR1 and CDR2: SGHRS, YFSETQ. The CDR3 region has the DNA TGCGCCAGCAGCTTGGCCGAGGGTATTGACGGGGAGCTGTTTTTT. Protein sequence: CASSLAEGIDGELFF.

V gene TRBV19 combines with J gene TRBJ2-5, with D tentatively TRBD2 (5 bases). This CDR3 is built from 13 residues. The germline gives CDR1 LNHDA, CDR2 SQIVND (reference sequence). Trimming removed 8 bases from V and 0 bases from J, with 10 bases in between. CDR3 sequence: CASGTGNQETQYF. The CDR3 nucleotides read TGTGCCAGTGGCACCGGGAACCAAGAGACCCAGTACTTC.

The chain carries TRBV7-2 and TRBJ2-7, with D possibly being TRBD2 (6 bases). The V and J ends lost 6 bases and 7 bases respectively, with 22 bases between them. Germline CDR1 reads SGHTA; CDR2 reads FQGNSA. The CDR3 has 15 residues. In DNA form, the CDR3 reads TGTGCCAGCAGTCCCGACGGGAGCGTTGTTCGGGAGCAGTACTTC. Its protein product is CASSPDGSVVREQYF.

This sequence joins TRBV11-2 and TRBJ1-3, with D unresolved. Trimming left V 5 bases short and J 0 bases short, with 11 bases between. Germline CDR1 and CDR2: SGHAT and FQNNGV. The CDR3 covers 15 residues. The CDR3 sequence: CASSRNTNSGNTIYF. For the CDR3, the DNA is TGTGCCAGCAGCCGCAACACCAACTCTGGAAACACCATATATTTT. The entire variable domain, with the rest obtained from reference TRBV11-2 and TRBJ1-3, is as follows: EAGVAQSPRYKIIEKRQSVAFWCNPISGHATLYWYQQILGQGPKLLIQFQNNGVVDDSQLPKDRFSAERLKGVDSTLKIQPAKLEDSAVYLCASSRNTNSGNTIYFGEGSWLTVV.

The V call is TRBV11-2, the J call TRBJ2-2, with D possibly matching TRBD2 (6 bases). CDR1 is SGHAT and CDR2 is FQNNGV in the germline V gene. V was shortened by 7 bases and J by 5 bases, with 29 bases between the two germline ends. This CDR3 is built from 19 residues. The CDR3 DNA reads as TGTGCCAGCACATACGGCGTTATGGTTTTTAGGGAGGCGACCGGGGAGCTGTTTTTT. Amino acid sequence: CASTYGVMVFREATGELFF. Combining the CDR3 with reference TRBV11-2 and TRBJ2-2 gives the whole variable domain EAGVAQSPRYKIIEKRQSVAFWCNPISGHATLYWYQQILGQGPKLLIQFQNNGVVDDSQLPKDRFSAERLKGVDSTLKIQPAKLEDSAVYLCASTYGVMVFREATGELFFGEGSRLTVL.